The 8 T cell receptor beta chains below all came from one sample that was sequenced in a study of shared clonotypes between healthy human individuals. The assay was immunoSEQ multiplex PCR, and TCRdb's table has in-frame clones only and misses some. This table has about a million clones, 60% to 85% appearing once. The source material was memory CD4+ T cells from PBMCs. Subset specified: CD45RA-negative fraction. These TCRs come from a man aged 18 to 30 in good health. Some clones in this sample may be carry-over from other donors' samples.

The V call is TRBV7-2, the J call TRBJ1-1; D not certain. Germline V gene data show CDR1 as SGHTA and CDR2 as FQGNSA. The V end lost 2 bases, the J end lost 4 bases, and 11 bases lay between the germline ends. CDR3 length: 14 residues. The CDR3 nucleotides read TGTGCCAGCAGCTTAAAGTGGGGTAGCACTGAAGCTTTCTTT. Translating it yields CASSLKWGSTEAFF.

The rearrangement links TRBV11-3 to TRBJ2-3; D is perhaps TRBD1 or TRBD2 (5 bases each). The germline V and J ends were trimmed by 5 bases and 2 bases, with 17 bases remaining between them. This CDR3 is 16 amino acids long. CDR1 and CDR2 from the germline V gene are SGHNT and YENEEA. Here the CDR3 reads CASSQGYGATTDTQYF. The CDR3, as DNA: TGTGCCAGCAGCCAGGGATACGGGGCAACCACAGATACGCAGTATTTT.

This chain uses TRBV9 with TRBJ2-1; D unclear. The CDR3 runs to 13 residues. Germline CDR1 SGDLS, CDR2 YYNGEE. V was shortened by 0 bases and J by 10 bases, with 11 bases between the two germline ends. The CDR3 protein is CASSVVDSLEQFF. The CDR3 nucleotides read TGTGCCAGCAGCGTAGTTGACTCTCTAGAGCAGTTCTTC.

This clone was detected only once. V gene TRBV9 combines with J gene TRBJ2-1; 15 bases align to TRBD2. Germline trimming cut 2 bases from V and 0 bases from J; bases unmatched to any gene: 3. CDR3 length equals 18 residues. The germline V gene has CDR1 SGDLS and CDR2 YYNGEE. The CDR3 DNA is TGTGCCAGCAGCGTCGGACTAGCGGGAGGGAGCTCCTACAATGAGCAGTTCTTC. Protein product: CASSVGLAGGSSYNEQFF.

The chain links TRBV6-4 to TRBJ2-1, with 7 positions matching TRBD2. Looked up from germline, CDR1 is MRHNA and CDR2 is SNTAGT. The CDR3 runs 16 residues. V shed 0 bases, J shed 2 bases, and the junction held 4 bases outside the gene matches. Here the CDR3 DNA reads TGTGCCAGCAGTGACTCAACTAGCGCTACCTACAATGAGCAGTTCTTC. Translated: CASSDSTSATYNEQFF.

The chain recombines TRBV2 with TRBJ1-5; 9 bases are shared with TRBD1. The CDR3 sequence is 18 residues long. The V and J ends lost 6 bases and 4 bases, in that order; junction bases with no gene match: 16. Germline lookup yields CDR1 SNHLY and CDR2 FYNNEI. CDR3 amino acids: CASSAKSFGTGFNQPQHF. The CDR3 DNA follows: TGTGCCAGCAGCGCCAAATCGTTTGGGACAGGGTTTAATCAGCCCCAGCATTTT.

There are many counts of this clone. The rearrangement uses TRBV2 and TRBJ2-7, with D possibly called TRBD1 or TRBD2 (5 bases each). Trimming left V 5 bases short and J 1 base short, with 15 bases between. Germline CDR1 is SNHLY and CDR2 is FYNNEI. The CDR3 extends over 15 amino acids. The CDR3 nucleotides read TGTGCCAGCAGTTGGGACGAGGTGGTTTCCTACGAGCAGTACTTC. Protein product: CASSWDEVVSYEQYF.

This sequence joins TRBV7-2 and TRBJ2-2, with D perhaps matching TRBD2 (5 bases). V dropped 5 bases and J dropped 4 bases, with 14 bases sitting between them. Germline CDR1 reads SGHTA; CDR2 reads FQGNSA. The CDR3 has 15 residues. This CDR3 is CASSTRPGSTGELFF. In nucleotides, the CDR3 is TGTGCCAGCAGCACCCGGCCGGGAAGCACCGGGGAGCTGTTTTTT.